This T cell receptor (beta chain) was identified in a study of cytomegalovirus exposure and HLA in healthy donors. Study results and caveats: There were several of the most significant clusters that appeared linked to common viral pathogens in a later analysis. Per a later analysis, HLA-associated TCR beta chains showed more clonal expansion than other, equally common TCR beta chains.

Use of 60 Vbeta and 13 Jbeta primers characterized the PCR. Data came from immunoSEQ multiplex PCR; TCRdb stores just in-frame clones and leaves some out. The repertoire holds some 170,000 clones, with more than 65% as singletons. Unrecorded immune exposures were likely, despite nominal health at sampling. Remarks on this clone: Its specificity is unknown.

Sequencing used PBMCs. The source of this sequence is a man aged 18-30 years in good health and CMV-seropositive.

The CDR3 here is CASSLGVTSGLYEQYV. DNA for the CDR3: TGTGCCAGCAGCTTAGGGGTGACTAGCGGCCTTTACGAGCAGTACGTC. This sequence joins TRBV7-2 and TRBJ2-7; TRBD2 aligns across 9 bases. Germline V gives CDR1 SGHTA, CDR2 FQGNSA. Trimming took 1 base from V and 4 from J; bases not matched to a gene: 8. This CDR3 comprises 16 residues.